This T cell receptor beta chain was profiled in a study of blood T cells in healthy people across ages. This clonotype occurred a few times. Its cognate antigen is unknown. There were at least 5 micrograms of total RNA extracted from every sample. The use of a sample-barcoded 5' primer and a J-beta primer mix characterized a second PCR of about 7 to 12 cycles. Each cDNA molecule received a tag from a template-switch adaptor that had 12 random nucleotides. TCRdb re-called the 5' RACE reads through MiXCR, storing one row per CDR3 protein. The repertoire holds roughly 1.9 million distinct CDR3 sequences, 30% to 40% seen once, with about 23% in the top ten. Unmatched junction bases numbered 9, after V lost 0 bases and J lost 8 bases. Germline V gene data show CDR1 as DFQATT and CDR2 as SNEGSKA (reference sequence). CDR3 size: 15 residues. Study-level findings and limits: PBMC samples, being unsorted, prevented any conclusive comparison of naive and antigen-experienced cells. Researchers deemed the diversity estimates from one million T cells underestimates.

The origin of this receptor is a human donor in good health. This chain connects TRBV20-1 to TRBJ2-1, with 8 bases lining up with TRBD1. Sequencing input: blood. The CDR3 sequence is CSARDLRGLAYEQFF. The CDR3 nucleotides are TGCAGTGCTAGAGATCTCAGGGGGCTAGCCTATGAGCAGTTCTTC.